A single sample gave rise to the 20 T cell receptor beta chains below, sequenced in a study of cytomegalovirus exposure and HLA in healthy donors. PCR employed 60 Vbeta and 13 Jbeta primers. Libraries were prepared by immunoSEQ multiplex PCR; TCRdb keeps only in-frame clonotypes and omits some of them. The table includes about 140,000 clones, 82% detected once. The sample comprised PBMCs. Source of these receptors: a woman aged 50 to 60 in good health and CMV-seropositive.

The chain recombines TRBV28 with TRBJ1-5, with a possible D match to TRBD1 (5 bases). The germline gives CDR1 MDHEN, CDR2 SYDVKM. CDR3 length equals 13 residues. V dropped 1 base and J dropped 7 bases, with 8 bases sitting between them. The CDR3 region is CASSLYGGQPQHF. Here the CDR3 DNA reads TGTGCCAGCAGTTTATACGGGGGGCAGCCCCAGCATTTT.

V usage is TRBV9 and J usage is TRBJ1-3, with 8 bases matching TRBD1. The ends lost 3 bases at V and 1 base at J; junction bases unmatched: 3. Germline loops: CDR1 SGDLS, CDR2 YYNGEE. There are 15 residues in the CDR3. CDR3 sequence (DNA): TGTGCCAGCAGCGGGACAGGGCGTTCTGGAAACACCATATATTTT. This sequence encodes CASSGTGRSGNTIYF.

In this sample, this clone turned up a few times. The genes are TRBV6-5 and TRBJ2-5, with 7 positions matching TRBD1. The CDR3 contains 12 residues. Germline CDR1 reads MNHEY; CDR2 reads SVGAGI. V trimming: 4 bases; J trimming: 6 bases; junction bases outside the gene matches: 2. CDR3 loop: CASSSQGQTQYF. Written as DNA, the CDR3 is TGTGCCAGCAGTTCACAGGGGCAGACCCAGTACTTC.

This clone was recorded a few times. The chain is built from TRBV6-6 and TRBJ2-2; TRBD1 is a possible D gene (5 bases). Germline values: CDR1 MNHNY, CDR2 SVGAGI (reference sequence). The CDR3 runs to 14 residues. Trimming took off 6 bases at V and 4 bases at J, with 12 bases between the two ends. CDR3 loop: CASSSTVSTGELFF. For the CDR3, the DNA is TGTGCCAGCAGCTCGACAGTCAGCACCGGGGAGCTGTTTTTT.

The chain employs TRBV30 and TRBJ1-1; no firm D call. This CDR3 has 13 residues. V gave up 3 bases and J gave up 3 bases, with 11 bases separating them. Germline CDR1 and CDR2: GTSNPN and SVGIG (reference sequence). This CDR3 is CAWRASPYTEAFF. The CDR3, as DNA: TGTGCCTGGAGAGCCTCCCCGTACACTGAAGCTTTCTTT.

This sequence joins TRBV5-1 and TRBJ1-2, with TRBD1 matching over 9 bases. V was clipped by 1 base and J by 6 bases; unmatched bases: 4. CDR1 and CDR2 from the germline V gene are SGHRS and YFSETQ. This CDR3 spans 14 amino acids. CDR3 coding DNA: TGCGCCAGCAGCTTGACAGGGGGCAGCGATGGCTACACCTTC. Amino acids: CASSLTGGSDGYTF.

The chain combines TRBV6-5 with TRBJ1-1; D possibly corresponds to TRBD1 (5 bases). CDR3 length equals 16 residues. Trimming removed 0 bases at V and 0 bases at J, with 11 bases between. CDR1 MNHEY and CDR2 SVGAGI come from the germline V gene. The CDR3 loop reads CASSYSPQGMNTEAFF. CDR3 in DNA: TGTGCCAGCAGTTACTCTCCGCAGGGAATGAACACTGAAGCTTTCTTT.

The V call is TRBV4-3, the J call TRBJ2-7; 8 bases agree with TRBD2. V gave up 1 base and J gave up 2 bases; unmatched junction bases: 4. There are 15 residues in the CDR3. The germline V gene has CDR1 LGHNA and CDR2 YSLEER. The CDR3 loop is CASSQASGGPYEQYF. The CDR3, as DNA: TGCGCCAGCAGCCAAGCCAGCGGGGGACCCTACGAGCAGTACTTC.

The chain joins TRBV4-3 to TRBJ1-4; no clear D gene. Trimming took 0 bases from V and 8 from J, leaving 13 bases between them. The CDR3 runs 15 residues. Per the germline V gene, CDR1 is LGHNA and CDR2 is YSLEER. The CDR3 DNA follows: TGCGCCAGCAGCCAAGATCGACGAGGAGACGAAAAACTGTTTTTT. Translation: CASSQDRRGDEKLFF.

This clone was counted a few times. The V call is TRBV5-1, the J call TRBJ2-2; perhaps TRBD1 as D (6 bases). The CDR3 is made up of 15 amino acids. Germline V gene lookup returns CDR1 SGHRS and CDR2 YFSETQ. The V and J ends lost 5 bases and 3 bases respectively, with 14 bases between them. CDR3 in DNA: TGCGCCAGCAGATACAGGGTTAGGGACACCGGGGAGCTGTTTTTT. This gives the protein CASRYRVRDTGELFF.

The chain joins TRBV7-8 to TRBJ1-5; D perhaps matches TRBD1 (5 bases). V gave up 5 bases and J gave up 5 bases, with 10 bases separating them. CDR1 and CDR2 from the germline V gene are SGHVS and FQNEAQ. The CDR3 spans 13 residues. The CDR3 region has the DNA TGTGCCAGCAGCCTGGGGGGGTATCAGCCCCAGCATTTT. It codes for CASSLGGYQPQHF.

This chain connects TRBV19 to TRBJ2-2; D might be TRBD2 (6 bases). The CDR3 totals 16 residues. Trimming cost V 3 bases and J 3 bases, with 14 bases left between them. From germline, CDR1 is LNHDA and CDR2 SQIVND (reference sequence). This chain's CDR3 is CASSIMGLYDTGELFF. The CDR3 nucleotides read TGTGCCAGTAGTATTATGGGACTGTATGACACCGGGGAGCTGTTTTTT.

This sequence joins TRBV5-1 and TRBJ2-1; 9 bases line up with TRBD2. The CDR3 extends over 17 amino acids. CDR1 and CDR2 from the germline V gene are SGHRS and YFSETQ. Germline trimming cut 1 base from V and 4 bases from J; bases unmatched to any gene: 9. The CDR3 here is CASSLWRGTSRYNEQFF. In DNA form, the CDR3 reads TGCGCCAGCAGCTTGTGGAGAGGGACTAGCAGATACAATGAGCAGTTCTTC.

The chain is built from TRBV6-1 and TRBJ2-2, with D perhaps matching TRBD1 (6 bases). V was clipped by 11 bases and J by 1 base, with 14 bases between them. The CDR3 contains 14 residues. The germline V gene encodes CDR1 MNHNS and CDR2 SASEGT. CDR3 protein: CAGKRGMNTGELFF. The CDR3 DNA reads TGTGCCGGCAAGAGGGGGATGAACACCGGGGAGCTGTTTTTT.

This chain links TRBV2 with TRBJ2-2; possibly TRBD2 for D (5 bases). Germline V gene sequence: CDR1 SNHLY, CDR2 FYNNEI. The V end was cut by 4 bases, the J end by 2 bases, with 11 bases between. The CDR3 loop spans 15 amino acids. The CDR3 bases are TGTGCCAGCAGTGTACTAGGTGGAAACACCGGGGAGCTGTTTTTT. Translated, it gives CASSVLGGNTGELFF. The full variable domain, in which reference TRBV2 and TRBJ2-2 provide the parts outside the CDR3, is EPEVTQTPSHQVTQMGQEVILRCVPISNHLYFYWYRQILGQKVEFLVSFYNNEISEKSEIFDDQFSVERPDGSNFTLKIRSTKLEDSAMYFCASSVLGGNTGELFFGEGSRLTVL.

The V gene is TRBV28, the J gene TRBJ1-1; 7 bases align to TRBD1. The length of the CDR3 is 11 residues. The germline CDR1 and CDR2 sequences are MDHEN and SYDVKM. Trimming removed 8 bases from V and 3 bases from J; junction bases left unmatched: 0. The CDR3 DNA sequence: TGTGCCAGCGGGACAGACACTGAAGCTTTCTTT. As protein: CASGTDTEAFF.

The chain links TRBV6-5 to TRBJ1-2; D unclear. CDR3 length: 15 residues. Deletions cut 0 bases from V and 1 base from J, with 9 bases between. The germline V gene has CDR1 MNHEY and CDR2 SVGAGI. CDR3 residues: CASSYSPGLNYGYTF. CDR3 nucleotide sequence: TGTGCCAGCAGTTACTCGCCAGGACTTAACTATGGCTACACCTTC.

This chain joins TRBV5-1 and TRBJ2-5; 12 positions agree with TRBD2. This CDR3 contains 16 residues. The junction had 6 bases not matched to a gene; V was cut back by 2 bases and J by 4 bases. CDR1 and CDR2 (germline): SGHRS, YFSETQ. DNA of the CDR3: TGCGCCAGCAGCTTCGCTATGACTAGCGGGAGAGAGACCCAGTACTTC. This codes for CASSFAMTSGRETQYF.

The rearrangement joins TRBV2 to TRBJ2-5; D gene unclear. The tail of the sequence fits TRBJ2-7 better, so the J call may be wrong. The CDR3 consists of 15 residues. Germline CDR1 SNHLY, CDR2 FYNNEI. Here the CDR3 reads CASSEVILRRYEQYF. In DNA form, the CDR3 reads TGTGCCAGCAGTGAAGTTATACTACGTCGCTACGAGCAGTACTTC.

The chain uses TRBV4-3 and TRBJ1-1; no definite D call. Germline V lookup: CDR1 LGHNA, CDR2 YSLEER. V was shortened by 1 base and J by 6 bases, with 18 bases between the two germline ends. CDR3 length: 16 amino acids. The CDR3 here is CASSQVGLWSGPEAFF. The CDR3 DNA reads TGCGCCAGCAGCCAAGTCGGGTTATGGTCTGGCCCTGAAGCTTTCTTT.